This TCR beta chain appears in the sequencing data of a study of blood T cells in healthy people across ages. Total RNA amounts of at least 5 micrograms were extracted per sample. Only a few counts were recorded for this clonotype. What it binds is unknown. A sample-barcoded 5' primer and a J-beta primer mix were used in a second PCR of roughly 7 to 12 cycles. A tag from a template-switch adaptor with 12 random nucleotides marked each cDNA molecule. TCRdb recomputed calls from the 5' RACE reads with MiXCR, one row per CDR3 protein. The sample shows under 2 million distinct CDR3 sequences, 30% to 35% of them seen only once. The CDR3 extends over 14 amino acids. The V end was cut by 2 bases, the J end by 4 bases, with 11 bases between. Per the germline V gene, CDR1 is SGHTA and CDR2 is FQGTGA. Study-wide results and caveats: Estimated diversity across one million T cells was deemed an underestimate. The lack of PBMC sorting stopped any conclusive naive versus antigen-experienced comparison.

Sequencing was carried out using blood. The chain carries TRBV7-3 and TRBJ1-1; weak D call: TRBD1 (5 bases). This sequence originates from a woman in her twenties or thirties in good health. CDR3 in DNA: TGTGCCAGCAGCTTATACCAGGGTGGCACTGAAGCTTTCTTT. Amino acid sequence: CASSLYQGGTEAFF.